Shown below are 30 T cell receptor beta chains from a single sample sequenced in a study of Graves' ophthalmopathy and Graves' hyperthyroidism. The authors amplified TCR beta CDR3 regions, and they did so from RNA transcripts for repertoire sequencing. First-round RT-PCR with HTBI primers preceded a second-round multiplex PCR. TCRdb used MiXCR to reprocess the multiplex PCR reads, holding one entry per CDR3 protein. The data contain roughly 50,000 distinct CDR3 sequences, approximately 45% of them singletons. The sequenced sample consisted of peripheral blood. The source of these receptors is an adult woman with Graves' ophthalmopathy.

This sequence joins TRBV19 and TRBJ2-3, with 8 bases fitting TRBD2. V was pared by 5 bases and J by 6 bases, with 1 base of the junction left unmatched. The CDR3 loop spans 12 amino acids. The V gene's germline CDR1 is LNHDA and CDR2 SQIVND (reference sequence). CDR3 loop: CASSVAGDTQYF. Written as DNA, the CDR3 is TGTGCCAGTAGTGTAGCGGGGGATACGCAGTATTTT.

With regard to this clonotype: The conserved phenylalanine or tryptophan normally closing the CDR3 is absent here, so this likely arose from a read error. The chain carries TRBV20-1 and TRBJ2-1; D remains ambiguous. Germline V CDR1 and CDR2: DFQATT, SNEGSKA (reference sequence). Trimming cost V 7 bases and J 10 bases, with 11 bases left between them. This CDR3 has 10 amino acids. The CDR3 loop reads CSGSWKEQFC. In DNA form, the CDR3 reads TGCAGTGGGTCTTGGAAGGAGCAGTTCTGC.

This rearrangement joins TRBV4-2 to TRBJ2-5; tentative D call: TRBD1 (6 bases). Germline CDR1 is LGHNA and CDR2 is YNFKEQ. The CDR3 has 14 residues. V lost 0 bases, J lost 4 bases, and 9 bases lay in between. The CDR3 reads CASSQEQGIETQYF. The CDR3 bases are TGTGCCAGCAGCCAAGAACAGGGAATAGAGACCCAGTACTTC.

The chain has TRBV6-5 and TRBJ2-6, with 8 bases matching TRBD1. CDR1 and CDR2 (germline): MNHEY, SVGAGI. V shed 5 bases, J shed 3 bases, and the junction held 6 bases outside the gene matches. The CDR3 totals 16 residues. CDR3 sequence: CASSASGGVGANVLTF. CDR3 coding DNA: TGTGCCAGCAGTGCTTCAGGGGGCGTTGGGGCCAACGTCCTGACTTTC.

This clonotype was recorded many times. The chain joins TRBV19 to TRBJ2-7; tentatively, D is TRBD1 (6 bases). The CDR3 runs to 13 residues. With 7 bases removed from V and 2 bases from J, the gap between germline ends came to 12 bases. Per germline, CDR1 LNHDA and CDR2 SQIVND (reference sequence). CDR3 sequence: CASTGEPTYEQYF. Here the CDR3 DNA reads TGTGCCAGTACAGGGGAGCCCACCTACGAGCAGTACTTC.

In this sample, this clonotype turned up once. The CDR3 here is CASSRLQSSYNEQFF. For the CDR3, the DNA is TGTGCCAGTTCTCGACTCCAAAGCTCCTACAATGAGCAGTTCTTC. This chain connects TRBV9 to TRBJ2-1; D remains ambiguous. The CDR3 is made up of 15 amino acids. Germline CDR1 and CDR2: SGDLS and YYNGEE. Trimming pared 8 bases from V and 0 bases from J, leaving 15 bases between.

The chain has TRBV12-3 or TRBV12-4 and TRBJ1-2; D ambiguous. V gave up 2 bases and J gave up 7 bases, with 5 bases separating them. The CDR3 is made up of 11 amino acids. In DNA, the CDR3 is TGTGCCAGCAGTTTAAAGGGTGGCTACACCTTC. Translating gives CASSLKGGYTF.

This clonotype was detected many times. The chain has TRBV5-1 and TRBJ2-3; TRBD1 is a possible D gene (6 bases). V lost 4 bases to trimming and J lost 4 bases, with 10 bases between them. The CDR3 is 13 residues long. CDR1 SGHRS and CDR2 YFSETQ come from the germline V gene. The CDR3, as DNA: TGCGCCAGCAGCATTACAGGGCCAGATACGCAGTATTTT. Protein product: CASSITGPDTQYF.

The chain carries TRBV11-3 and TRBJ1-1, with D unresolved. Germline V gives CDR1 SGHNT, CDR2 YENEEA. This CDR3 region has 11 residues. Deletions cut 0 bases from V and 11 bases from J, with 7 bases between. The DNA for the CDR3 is TGTGCCAGCAGCTTAGACCGGCGGGCTTTCTTT. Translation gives CASSLDRRAFF.

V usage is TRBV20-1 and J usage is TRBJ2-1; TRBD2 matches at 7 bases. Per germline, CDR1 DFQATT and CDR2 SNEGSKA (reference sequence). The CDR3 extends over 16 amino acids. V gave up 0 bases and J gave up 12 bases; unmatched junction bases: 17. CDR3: CSARDSSSAGDLAQFF. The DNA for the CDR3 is TGCAGTGCTAGAGATTCTTCTTCGGCGGGAGATCTCGCGCAGTTCTTC.

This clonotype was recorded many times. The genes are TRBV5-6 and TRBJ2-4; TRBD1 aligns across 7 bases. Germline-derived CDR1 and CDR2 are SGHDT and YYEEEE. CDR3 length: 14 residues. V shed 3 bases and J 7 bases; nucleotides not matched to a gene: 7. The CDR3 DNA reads TGTGCCAGCAGCTCGACAGGGATAAGGAACATTCAGTACTTC. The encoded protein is CASSSTGIRNIQYF.

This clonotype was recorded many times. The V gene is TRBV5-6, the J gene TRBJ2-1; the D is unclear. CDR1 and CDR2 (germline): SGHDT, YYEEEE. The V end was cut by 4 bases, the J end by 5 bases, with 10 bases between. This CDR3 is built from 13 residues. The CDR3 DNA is TGTGCCAGCAGCCCTCTTTTAAACAATGAGCAGTTCTTC. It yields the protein CASSPLLNNEQFF.

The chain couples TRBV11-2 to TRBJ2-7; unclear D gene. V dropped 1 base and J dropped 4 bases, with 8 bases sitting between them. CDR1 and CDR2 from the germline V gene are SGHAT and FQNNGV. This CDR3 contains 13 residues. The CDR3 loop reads CASSLGGTYEQYF. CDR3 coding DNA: TGTGCCAGCAGCTTAGGAGGAACGTACGAGCAGTACTTC.

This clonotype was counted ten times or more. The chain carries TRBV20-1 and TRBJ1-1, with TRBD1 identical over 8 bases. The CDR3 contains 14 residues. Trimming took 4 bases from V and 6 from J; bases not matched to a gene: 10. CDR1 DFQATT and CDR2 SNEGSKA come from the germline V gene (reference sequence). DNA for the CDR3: TGCAGTGCTACCCAGACAGGGGAGTGGGCTGAAGCTTTCTTT. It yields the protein CSATQTGEWAEAFF.

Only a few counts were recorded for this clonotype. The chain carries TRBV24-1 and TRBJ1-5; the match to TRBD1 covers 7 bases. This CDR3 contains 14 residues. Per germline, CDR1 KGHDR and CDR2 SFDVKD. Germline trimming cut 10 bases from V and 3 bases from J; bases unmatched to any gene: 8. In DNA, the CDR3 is TGTGCCACGGGGAGTGGGACAGTCAATCAGCCCCAGCATTTT. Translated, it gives CATGSGTVNQPQHF.

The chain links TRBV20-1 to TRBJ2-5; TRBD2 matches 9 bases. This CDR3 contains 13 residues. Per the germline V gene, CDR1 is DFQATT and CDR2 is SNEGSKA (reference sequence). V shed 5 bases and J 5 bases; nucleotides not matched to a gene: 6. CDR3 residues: CSADGTSSETQYF. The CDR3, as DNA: TGCAGTGCTGATGGGACTAGCTCGGAGACCCAGTACTTC.

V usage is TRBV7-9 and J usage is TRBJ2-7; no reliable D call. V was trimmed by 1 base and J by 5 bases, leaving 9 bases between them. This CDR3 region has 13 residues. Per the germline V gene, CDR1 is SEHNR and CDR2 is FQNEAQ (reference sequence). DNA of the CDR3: TGTGCCAGCAGCTTAGGTGGAGCCAACGAGCAGTACTTC. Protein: CASSLGGANEQYF. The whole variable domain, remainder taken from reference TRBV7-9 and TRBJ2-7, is DTGVSQNPRHKITKRGQNVTFRCDPISEHNRLYWYRQTLGQGPEFLTYFQNEAQLEKSRLLSDRFSAERPKGSFSTLEIQRTEQGDSAMYLCASSLGGANEQYFGPGTRLTVT.

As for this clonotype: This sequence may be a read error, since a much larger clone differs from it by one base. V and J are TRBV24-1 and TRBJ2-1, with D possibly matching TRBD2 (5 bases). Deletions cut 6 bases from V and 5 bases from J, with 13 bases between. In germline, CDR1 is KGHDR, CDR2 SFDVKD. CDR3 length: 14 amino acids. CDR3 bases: TGTGCCACCAGTTTACTCCTAGCCGACAATGAGCAGTTCTTC. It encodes CATSLLLADNEQFF.

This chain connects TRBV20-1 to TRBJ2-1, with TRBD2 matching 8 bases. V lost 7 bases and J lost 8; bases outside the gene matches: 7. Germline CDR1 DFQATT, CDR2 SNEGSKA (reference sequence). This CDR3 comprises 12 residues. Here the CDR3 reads CSGIGGRHEQFF. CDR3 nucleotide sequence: TGCAGTGGTATCGGCGGGAGGCATGAGCAGTTCTTC.

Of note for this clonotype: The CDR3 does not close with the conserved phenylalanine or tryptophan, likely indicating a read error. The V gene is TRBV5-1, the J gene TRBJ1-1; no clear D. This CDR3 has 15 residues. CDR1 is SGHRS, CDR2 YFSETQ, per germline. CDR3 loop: CASSLVGMMNTEAFC. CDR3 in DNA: TGCGCCAGCAGCTTGGTCGGGATGATGAACACGGAAGCTTTCTGT.

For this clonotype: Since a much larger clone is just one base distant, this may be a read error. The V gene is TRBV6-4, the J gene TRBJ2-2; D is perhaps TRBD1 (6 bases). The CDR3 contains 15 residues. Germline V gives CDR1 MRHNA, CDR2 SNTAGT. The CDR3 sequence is CASSYYGQLTGELLF. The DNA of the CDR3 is TGTGCCAGCAGTTACTATGGACAGTTGACCGGGGAGCTGCTTTTT.

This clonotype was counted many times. The CDR3 bases are TGTGCCAGCGGCAGGGGATGGGAGCAGTACTTC. Amino acid sequence: CASGRGWEQYF. This chain links TRBV6-5 with TRBJ2-7, with D tentatively TRBD1 (6 bases). Germline V gene lookup returns CDR1 MNHEY and CDR2 SVGAGI. The V and J ends lost 8 bases and 7 bases respectively, with 12 bases between them. The CDR3 is made up of 11 amino acids.

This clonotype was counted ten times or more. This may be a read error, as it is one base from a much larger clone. CDR3 in amino acids: CANSLRISTNSPLHF. The CDR3 DNA is TGCGCCAACAGTCTACGGATATCTACGAATTCACCCCTCCACTTT. This sequence joins TRBV4-1 and TRBJ1-6, with no clear D. V lost 10 bases, J lost 7 bases, and 20 bases lay in between. The length of the CDR3 is 15 residues. CDR1 is MGHRA and CDR2 is YSYEKL in the germline V gene.

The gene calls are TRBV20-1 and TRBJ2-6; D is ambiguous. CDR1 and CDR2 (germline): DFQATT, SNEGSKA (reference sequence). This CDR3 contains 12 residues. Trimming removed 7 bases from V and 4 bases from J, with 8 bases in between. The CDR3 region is CSVQTGANVLTF. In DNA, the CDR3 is TGCAGTGTTCAAACAGGGGCCAACGTCCTGACTTTC.

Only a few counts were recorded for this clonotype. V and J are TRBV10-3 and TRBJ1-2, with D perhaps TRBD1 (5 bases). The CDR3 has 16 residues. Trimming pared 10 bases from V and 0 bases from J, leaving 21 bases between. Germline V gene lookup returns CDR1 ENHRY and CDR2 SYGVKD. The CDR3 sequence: CATLRRDSASNYGYTF. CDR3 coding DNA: TGTGCCACCCTACGGAGGGACTCAGCCTCTAACTATGGCTACACCTTC.

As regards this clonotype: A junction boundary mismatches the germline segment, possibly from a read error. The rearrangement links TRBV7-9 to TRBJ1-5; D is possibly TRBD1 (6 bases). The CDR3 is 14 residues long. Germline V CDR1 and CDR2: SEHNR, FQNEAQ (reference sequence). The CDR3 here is CASGLGTGDKPQHF. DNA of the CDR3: TGTGCCAGCGGCTTAGGGACGGGGGACAAGCCCCAGCATTTT.

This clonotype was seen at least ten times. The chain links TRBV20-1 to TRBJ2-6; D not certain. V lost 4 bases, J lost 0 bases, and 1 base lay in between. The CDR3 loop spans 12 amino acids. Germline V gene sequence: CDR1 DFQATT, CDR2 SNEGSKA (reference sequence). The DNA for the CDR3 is TGCAGTGCTACCTCTGGGGCCAACGTCCTGACTTTC. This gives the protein CSATSGANVLTF.

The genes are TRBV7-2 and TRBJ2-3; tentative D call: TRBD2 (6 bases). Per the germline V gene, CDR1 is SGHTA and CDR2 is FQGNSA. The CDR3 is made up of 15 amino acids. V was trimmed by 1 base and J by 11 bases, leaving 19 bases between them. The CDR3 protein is CASSLEAGTYNEQYF. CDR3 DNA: TGTGCCAGCAGCTTAGAAGCGGGCACATACAATGAGCAGTATTTT.

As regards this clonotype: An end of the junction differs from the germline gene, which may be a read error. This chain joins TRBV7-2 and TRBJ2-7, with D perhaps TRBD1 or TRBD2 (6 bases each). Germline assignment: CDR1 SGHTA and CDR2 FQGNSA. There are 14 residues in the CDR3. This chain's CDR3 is CASSLAGGGGELYF. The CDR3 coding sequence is TGTGCCAGCAGCTTAGCTGGTGGGGGCGGGGAGCTGTACTTC.

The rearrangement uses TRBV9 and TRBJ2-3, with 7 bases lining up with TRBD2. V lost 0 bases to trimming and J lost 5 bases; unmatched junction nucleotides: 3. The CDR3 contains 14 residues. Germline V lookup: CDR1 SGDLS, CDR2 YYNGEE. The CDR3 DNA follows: TGTGCCAGCAGCGTAGGAGGCGGGAGAGATACGCAGTATTTT. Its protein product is CASSVGGGRDTQYF.